Presented here are 11 T cell receptor beta chains from one specimen sequenced in a study of cytomegalovirus exposure and HLA in healthy donors. Primers for the PCR totalled 60 Vbeta and 13 Jbeta. The table came from immunoSEQ multiplex PCR; TCRdb's copy has only in-frame clones and leaves some out. The sample contains about 300,000 clones, about nine tenths of which appear only once. Sequencing input: PBMCs. These receptors all stem from a man in his forties in good health and CMV-seropositive.

The genes are TRBV28 and TRBJ2-7, with 10 positions matching TRBD2. The ends lost 3 bases at V and 2 bases at J; junction bases unmatched: 10. The CDR3 has 17 amino acids. CDR1 and CDR2 (germline): MDHEN, SYDVKM. The CDR3 DNA is TGTGCCAGCAGTTTTGTCCTAGCGGGAGATTTTGCCTACGAGCAGTACTTC. It yields the protein CASSFVLAGDFAYEQYF.

The chain combines TRBV28 with TRBJ2-1; 8 nucleotides match TRBD2. Germline values: CDR1 MDHEN, CDR2 SYDVKM. After removal of 6 bases from V and 7 bases from J, the junction contained 11 bases not matched to a gene. The CDR3 is 15 amino acids. In DNA form, the CDR3 reads TGTGCCAGCAGCCCCGGGACTAGTGGGGGGAATGAGCAGTTCTTC. The encoded protein is CASSPGTSGGNEQFF.

The rearrangement links TRBV2 to TRBJ2-2; no firm D call. The CDR3 loop spans 15 amino acids. The V gene lost 1 base and the J gene lost 0 bases, with 6 bases spanning the gap. Germline loops: CDR1 SNHLY, CDR2 FYNNEI. In nucleotides, the CDR3 is TGTGCCAGCAGTGAAGAGCGAACGAACACCGGGGAGCTGTTTTTT. As protein: CASSEERTNTGELFF. The full variable domain, its missing parts supplied by reference TRBV2 and TRBJ2-2, is EPEVTQTPSHQVTQMGQEVILRCVPISNHLYFYWYRQILGQKVEFLVSFYNNEISEKSEIFDDQFSVERPDGSNFTLKIRSTKLEDSAMYFCASSEERTNTGELFFGEGSRLTVL.

This rearrangement joins TRBV5-1 to TRBJ2-7, with 11 bases that match TRBD1. The V segment lost 3 bases and the J segment 6 bases; nucleotides outside the gene matches: 8. Germline CDR1 is SGHRS and CDR2 is YFSETQ. CDR3 length: 15 residues. The CDR3 loop reads CASSWGDRGAGEQYF. Written as DNA, the CDR3 is TGCGCCAGCAGCTGGGGGGACAGGGGGGCGGGCGAGCAGTACTTC.

CDR3 sequence reads: CATSGGGGTTNEKLFF. CDR3 DNA sequence: TGTGCCACCAGCGGAGGGGGGGGGACTACTAATGAAAAACTGTTTTTT. The chain couples TRBV15 to TRBJ1-4; possible D gene TRBD1, 6 bases. V was trimmed by 5 bases and J by 2 bases, leaving 15 bases between them. Germline V gene data show CDR1 as LNHNV and CDR2 as YYDKDF (reference sequence). This CDR3 has 16 residues.

The chain employs TRBV7-8 and TRBJ1-2; perhaps TRBD1 as D (6 bases). Germline V gives CDR1 SGHVS, CDR2 FQNEAQ. The CDR3 contains 14 residues. V was trimmed by 3 bases and J by 5 bases, leaving 13 bases between them. The CDR3 DNA reads as TGTGCCAGCAGCTTCGGCAGGGGAGAATATGGCTACACCTTC. Amino acid sequence: CASSFGRGEYGYTF. The whole variable domain, filled in from reference TRBV7-8 and TRBJ1-2, reads GAGVSQSPRYKVAKRGQDVALRCDPISGHVSLFWYQQALGQGPEFLTYFQNEAQLDKSGLPSDRFFAERPEGSVSTLKIQRTQQEDSAVYLCASSFGRGEYGYTFGSGTRLTVV.

The rearrangement uses TRBV29-1 and TRBJ2-3, with 7 bases fitting TRBD2. The ends lost 8 bases at V and 3 bases at J; junction bases unmatched: 8. The germline V gene encodes CDR1 SQVTM and CDR2 ANQGSEA. There are 13 residues in the CDR3. The CDR3 sequence is CSYLAGETDTQYF. Written as DNA, the CDR3 is TGCAGCTACTTAGCGGGCGAAACAGATACGCAGTATTTT.

The chain links TRBV9 to TRBJ2-2; TRBD2 aligns across 7 bases. V shed 0 bases and J 6 bases; nucleotides not matched to a gene: 11. CDR1 SGDLS and CDR2 YYNGEE come from the germline V gene. CDR3 length: 17 amino acids. CDR3 nucleotide sequence: TGTGCCAGCAGCGTAGCTCAGGGAGGGATGGGTCCCGGGGAGCTGTTTTTT. Protein sequence: CASSVAQGGMGPGELFF.

The chain recombines TRBV29-1 with TRBJ2-1, with 9 bases aligning to TRBD2. From germline, CDR1 is SQVTM and CDR2 ANQGSEA. The V gene end was trimmed by 6 bases and the J gene end by 4 bases; junction bases not matched to a gene: 4. The CDR3 has 13 residues. CDR3 protein: CSVESGGYNEQFF. The CDR3, as DNA: TGCAGCGTAGAAAGCGGGGGGTACAATGAGCAGTTCTTC.

The CDR3 protein is CSAREGPNQPQHF. Here the CDR3 DNA reads TGCAGCGCCCGGGAGGGCCCCAATCAGCCCCAGCATTTT. V and J are TRBV29-1 and TRBJ1-5; no definite D call. The V end lost 7 bases, the J end lost 3 bases, and 13 bases lay between the germline ends. This CDR3 contains 13 residues. The V gene's germline CDR1 is SQVTM and CDR2 ANQGSEA.

The chain employs TRBV7-9 and TRBJ2-3, with TRBD1 matching over 9 bases. The V and J ends lost 4 bases and 4 bases, in that order; junction bases with no gene match: 6. The CDR3 has 15 residues. Germline CDR1 is SEHNR and CDR2 is FQNEAQ (reference sequence). The CDR3 reads CASSSRDRAADTQYF. CDR3 sequence (DNA): TGTGCCAGCAGCTCAAGGGACAGGGCGGCAGATACGCAGTATTTT.